This paragraph covers one TCR beta chain sequence. Study processing details: Amplification from reference gene primers served as the basis for estimated nucleated cell counts. Generated by immunoSEQ multiplex PCR, the TCRdb table keeps only in-frame clones and is missing some. D and trimming come from the DNA, and the V and J calls and clone size come from that table. The data show approximately 110,000 clones, 65% to 90% seen once. The data are from a study of blood T cell repertoires in COVID-19. Study details: Samples came from the United States, Italy and Spain, spanning acute and convalescent COVID-19. PBMCs, B-cell-depleted T cells, or T cells provided the cDNA or gDNA that made up the material.

V was cut by 2 bases and J by 6 bases, with 14 bases left in between. Germline-derived CDR1 and CDR2 are MNHEY and SMNVEV (reference sequence). This CDR3 is built from 15 residues. This chain joins TRBV27 and TRBJ1-5; D is unresolved. This clonotype was sampled from a man in his forties or fifties with acute or convalescent COVID-19. The sample taken for sequencing was peripheral blood. CDR3 sequence (DNA): TGTGCCAGCAGTTTACCCCTCGAGGAATCTCAGCCCCAGCATTTT. Translated, it gives CASSLPLEESQPQHF.